This TCR beta chain was sequenced for a study of CD8+CD57+ T cells in acquired aplastic anemia (dated by TCRdb to between 2018 and 2020). Regarding the research as a whole: DNA extracted from sorted CD4+ and CD8+ cells had a mean of around 3.3 ug, with a range of 0.2 to 27.4 ug. A CD8+CD57+ expansion meant a frequency higher than the mean frequency seen in healthy subjects.

From a lookup of the germline V gene, CDR1 and CDR2 are SGHTA and FQGNSA. Taken from cysteine to phenylalanine, the CDR3 has 15 residues. Only the CDR3 region is kept as DNA, spanning 45 bases read in frame from base 1. Here V drops 5 bases and J drops 2 bases, and the junction holds 6 bases not matched to any gene. Genomic DNA was used as template for profiling of TCR beta VDJ combinations and CDR3 sequences. TCR repertoire sequencing was run on an Illumina HiSeq 2000. In the source study's methods: TRBV/TRBJ rearrangement plots, CDR3 size and DJ length profiles, and Simpson's diversity index were used to assess repertoires. Whichever DNA sequence was most abundant in the deep sequencing data was defined as the immunodominant clone. CDR3 amino acid sequences were checked for sharing across subjects and were also compared against the VDJdb database and published repertoires. TCRdb reprocessed the public reads (quality trimming at Q25 with fastp, clone calling with MiXCR) and kept in-frame beta chains. Entries that share a CDR3 protein sequence are merged under the most common genes and DNA. It is TCRdb's table, rather than the study itself, that gives the V and J calls and clone size. Counted in this sample were some 150,000 distinct CDR3 sequences; 47% of them appeared once. The ten most abundant clones make up about 1.2% of the sample.

The full study reports these points: No significant difference in CD8+ Simpson's diversity was found between patients and healthy controls (P=0.060). Some 27 CD8+ CDR3 sequences were found in both patients and controls but appeared to be highly expressed in patients and within the immunodominant clones of the patients.

Flow cytometry had shown CD8+CD57+ cell expansion in the patients selected for sequencing. Every patient had severe acquired aplastic anemia, diagnosed using the International Study of Aplastic Anemia and Agranulocytosis and Camitta criteria. No therapy had been received by the patients at the time of blood sampling. In this study, sorted CD4+ and CD8+ T cells from the blood of healthy subjects and of severe aplastic anemia patients had their TCR repertoires deep-sequenced. In the USA, patient enrollment took place under clinicaltrials.gov protocols 00001620, 01623167, 00001397, 00071045, 00081523 and 00961064. Ficoll-Paque density gradient centrifugation was used to isolate peripheral blood mononuclear cells. Before DNA extraction, CD4+ and CD8+ T cells were sorted by FACS or by magnetic beads. Note on this clonotype: What antigen it recognizes has not been identified. No much larger clone exists at a distance of one base, and base qualities are not known.

The specimen was sorted CD4+, CD8+, or CD8+CD57+ T cells (not recorded which) from PBMCs. This receptor was identified in a human donor with aplastic anemia. Here the chain combines TRBV7-2 and TRBJ1-1, with 9 bases in between that match TRBD1. The CDR3 in this case is CASSQEGQGNTEAFF. The sequence in DNA is TGTGCCAGCAGCCAAGAGGGACAGGGCAACACTGAAGCTTTCTTT.